The clone carrying this TCR beta chain was seen more than once but under ten times. No antigen is known for it. Primers for the PCR totalled 60 Vbeta and 13 Jbeta. Sequenced by immunoSEQ multiplex PCR; TCRdb stores in-frame clones only, minus some. This sample yields 150,000 to 200,000 clones, of which around 68% are seen a single time; roughly 2.7% belongs to the top ten. V was pared by 5 bases and J by 6 bases, with 10 bases between. Per the germline V gene, CDR1 is SGHTA and CDR2 is FQGNSA. The CDR3 sequence is 13 residues long. This record comes from a study of cytomegalovirus exposure and HLA in healthy donors. About the research overall: Previous work identified roughly 120 million unique TCR beta sequences from approximately 190 million T cells. Whole-study findings and limits: Later work found that TCR association rates differed between HLA loci; DRB1 had the most and HLA-C the fewest. A likely sequencing artifact accounted for one observed cluster of highly shared sequence variants. Accurate prediction of HLA-A and HLA-B alleles (for most subjects) was reportedly achieved from TCR beta sequences.

Sequencing was done on a sample of PBMCs. The gene calls are TRBV7-2 and TRBJ2-2; a weak D match, TRBD1 (5 bases). The origin of this receptor is a woman in her forties in good health and CMV-seropositive. CDR3 sequence: CASSTLGPGELFF. In nucleotides, the CDR3 is TGTGCCAGCAGCACCCTGGGGCCCGGGGAGCTGTTTTTT.